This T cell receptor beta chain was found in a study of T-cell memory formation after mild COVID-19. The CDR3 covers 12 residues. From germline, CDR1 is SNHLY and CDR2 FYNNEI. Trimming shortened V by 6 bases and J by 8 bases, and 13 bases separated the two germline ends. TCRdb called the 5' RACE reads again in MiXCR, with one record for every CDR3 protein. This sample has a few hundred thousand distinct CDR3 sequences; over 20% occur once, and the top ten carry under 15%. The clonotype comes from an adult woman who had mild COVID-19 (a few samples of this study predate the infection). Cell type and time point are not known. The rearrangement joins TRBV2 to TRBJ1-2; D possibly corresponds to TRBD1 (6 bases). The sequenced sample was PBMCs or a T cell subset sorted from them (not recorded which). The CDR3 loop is CASRADSSGYTF. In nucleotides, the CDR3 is TGTGCCAGCAGAGCGGACAGCTCCGGCTACACCTTC.